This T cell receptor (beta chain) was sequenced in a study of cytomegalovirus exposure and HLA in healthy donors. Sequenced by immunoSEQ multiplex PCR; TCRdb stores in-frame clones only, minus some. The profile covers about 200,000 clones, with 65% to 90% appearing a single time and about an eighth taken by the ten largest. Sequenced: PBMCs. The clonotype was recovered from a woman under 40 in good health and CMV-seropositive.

Here the CDR3 DNA reads TGTGCCTGGAGTGCAAGTACTAGCGGGAGCTACAATGAGCAGTTCTTC. Amino acid sequence: CAWSASTSGSYNEQFF. The V gene is TRBV30, the J gene TRBJ2-1, with TRBD2 matching 11 bases. The CDR3 extends over 16 amino acids. Germline V gene sequence: CDR1 GTSNPN, CDR2 SVGIG (reference sequence). J gave up 3 bases and V 1 base, and 5 bases lay outside the gene matches. Together with reference TRBV30 and TRBJ2-1, the CDR3 gives the full variable domain: SQTIHQWPATLVQPVGSPLSLECTVEGTSNPNLYWYRQAAGRGLQLLFYSVGIGQISSEVPQNLSASRPQDRQFILSSKKLLLSDSGFYLCAWSASTSGSYNEQFFGPGTRLTVL.